The 3 T cell receptor beta chains presented below share a single source sample, sequenced in a study of beta chain features in type 1 diabetes. Expressed TCRB transcripts were sequenced because the isolated RNA had all been reverse transcribed beforehand. The data were produced by immunoSEQ multiplex PCR, yet TCRdb's version contains in-frame clones alone and is incomplete. The table includes 600,000 to 650,000 clones, around a sixth detected once. Material: naive CD4+ T cells from blood. The receptors were sampled from a man between 18 and 29 years old in good health.

The chain is built from TRBV11-3 and TRBJ2-1, with D tentatively TRBD1 or TRBD2 (5 bases each). The ends were cut back, 5 bases at V and 5 bases at J, with 10 bases in the middle. The CDR3 has 13 residues. Germline-derived CDR1 and CDR2 are SGHNT and YENEEA. The CDR3 region is CASSTGPDNEQFF. Here the CDR3 DNA reads TGTGCCAGCAGCACGGGGCCTGACAATGAGCAGTTCTTC.

The chain joins TRBV7-3 to TRBJ2-3; TRBD1 agrees at 9 bases. Germline CDR1 and CDR2: SGHTA and FQGTGA. Unmatched junction bases numbered 4, after V lost 4 bases and J lost 5 bases. There are 14 residues in the CDR3. CDR3 region: CASSSPGQGDTQYF. The CDR3 nucleotides are TGTGCCAGCAGCTCCCCGGGACAGGGAGATACGCAGTATTTT. The full variable domain, its missing parts supplied by reference TRBV7-3 and TRBJ2-3, is GAGVSQTPSNKVTEKGKYVELRCDPISGHTALYWYRQSLGQGPEFLIYFQGTGAADDSGLPNDRFFAVRPEGSVSTLKIQRTERGDSAVYLCASSSPGQGDTQYFGPGTRLTVL.

This chain uses TRBV5-1 with TRBJ2-1; 12 bases are a match to TRBD2. CDR3 length equals 15 residues. J lost 8 bases, V lost 4 bases, and 7 bases had no gene match. The germline V gene has CDR1 SGHRS and CDR2 YFSETQ. This chain's CDR3 is CASSPGLAGYDEQFF. CDR3 nucleotides: TGCGCCAGCAGCCCGGGACTAGCGGGTTATGATGAGCAGTTCTTC.